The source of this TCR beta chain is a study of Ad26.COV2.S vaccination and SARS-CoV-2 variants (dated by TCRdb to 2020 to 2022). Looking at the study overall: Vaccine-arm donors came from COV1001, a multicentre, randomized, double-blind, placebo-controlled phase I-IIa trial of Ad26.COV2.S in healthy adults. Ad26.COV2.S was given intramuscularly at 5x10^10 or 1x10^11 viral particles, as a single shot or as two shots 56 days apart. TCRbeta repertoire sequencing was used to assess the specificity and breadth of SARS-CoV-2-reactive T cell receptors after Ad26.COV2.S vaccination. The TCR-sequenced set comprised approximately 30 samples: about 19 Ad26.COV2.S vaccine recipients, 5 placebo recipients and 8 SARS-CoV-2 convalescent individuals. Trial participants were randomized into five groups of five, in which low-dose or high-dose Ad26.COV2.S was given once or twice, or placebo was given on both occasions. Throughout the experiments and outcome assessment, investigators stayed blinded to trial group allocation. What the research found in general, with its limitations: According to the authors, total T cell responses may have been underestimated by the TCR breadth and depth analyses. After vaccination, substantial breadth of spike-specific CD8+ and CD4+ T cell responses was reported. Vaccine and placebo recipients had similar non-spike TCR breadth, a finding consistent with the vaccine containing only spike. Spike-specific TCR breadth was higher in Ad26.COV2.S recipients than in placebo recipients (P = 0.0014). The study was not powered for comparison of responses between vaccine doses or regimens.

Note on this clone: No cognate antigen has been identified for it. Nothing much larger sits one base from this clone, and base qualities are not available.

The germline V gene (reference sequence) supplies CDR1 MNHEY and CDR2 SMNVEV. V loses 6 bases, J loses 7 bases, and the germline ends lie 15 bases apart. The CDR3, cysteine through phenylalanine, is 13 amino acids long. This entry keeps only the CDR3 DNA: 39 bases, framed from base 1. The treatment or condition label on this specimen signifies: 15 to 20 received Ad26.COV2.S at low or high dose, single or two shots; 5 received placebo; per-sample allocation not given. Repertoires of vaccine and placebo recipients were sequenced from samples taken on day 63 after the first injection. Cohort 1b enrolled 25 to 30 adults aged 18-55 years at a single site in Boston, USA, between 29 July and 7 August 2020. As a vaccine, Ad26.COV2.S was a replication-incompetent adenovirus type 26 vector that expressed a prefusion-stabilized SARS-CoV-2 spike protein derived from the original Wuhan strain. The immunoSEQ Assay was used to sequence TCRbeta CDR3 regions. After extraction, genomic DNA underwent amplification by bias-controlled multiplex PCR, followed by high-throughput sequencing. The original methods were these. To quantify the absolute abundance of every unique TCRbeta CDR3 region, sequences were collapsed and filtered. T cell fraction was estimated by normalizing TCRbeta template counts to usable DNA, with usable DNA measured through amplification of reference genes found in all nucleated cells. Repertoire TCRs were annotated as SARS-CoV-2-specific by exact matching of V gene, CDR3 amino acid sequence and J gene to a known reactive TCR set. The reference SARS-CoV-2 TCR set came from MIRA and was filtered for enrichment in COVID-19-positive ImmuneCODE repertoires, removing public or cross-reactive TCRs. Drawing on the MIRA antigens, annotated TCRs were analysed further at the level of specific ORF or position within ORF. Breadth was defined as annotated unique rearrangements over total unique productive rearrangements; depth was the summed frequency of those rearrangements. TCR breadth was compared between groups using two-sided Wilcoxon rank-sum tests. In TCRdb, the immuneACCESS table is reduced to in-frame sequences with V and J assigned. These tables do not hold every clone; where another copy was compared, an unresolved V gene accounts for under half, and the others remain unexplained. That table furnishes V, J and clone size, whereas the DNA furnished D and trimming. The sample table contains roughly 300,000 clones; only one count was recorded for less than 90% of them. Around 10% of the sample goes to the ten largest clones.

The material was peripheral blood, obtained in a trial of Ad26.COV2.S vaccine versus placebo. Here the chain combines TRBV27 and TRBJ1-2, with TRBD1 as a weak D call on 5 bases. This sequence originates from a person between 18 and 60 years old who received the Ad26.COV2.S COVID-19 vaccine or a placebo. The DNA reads TGTGCCAGCAGCCCCGGGACCTCCCTTGGCTACACCTTC. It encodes CASSPGTSLGYTF.